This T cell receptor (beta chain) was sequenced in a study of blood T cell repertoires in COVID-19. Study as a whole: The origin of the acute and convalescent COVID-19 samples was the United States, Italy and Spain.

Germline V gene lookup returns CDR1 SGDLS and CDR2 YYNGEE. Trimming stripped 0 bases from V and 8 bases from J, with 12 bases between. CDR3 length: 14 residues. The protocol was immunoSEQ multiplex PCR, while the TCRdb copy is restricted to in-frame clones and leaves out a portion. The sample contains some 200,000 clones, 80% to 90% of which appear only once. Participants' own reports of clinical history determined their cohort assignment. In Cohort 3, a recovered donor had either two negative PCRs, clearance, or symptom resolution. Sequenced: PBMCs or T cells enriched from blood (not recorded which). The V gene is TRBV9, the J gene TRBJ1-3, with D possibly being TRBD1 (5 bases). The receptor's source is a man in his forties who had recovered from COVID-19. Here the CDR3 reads CASSVDPGWHTIYF. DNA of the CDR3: TGTGCCAGCAGCGTAGATCCAGGGTGGCACACCATATATTTT.